Below, 7 T cell receptor beta chains from the same sample are listed, as sequenced in a study of OX40 agonist ivuxolimab in advanced cancers. Assay: immunoSEQ multiplex PCR; the TCRdb copy retains only in-frame clones and omits some. The table shows fewer than 90,000 clones, with about 90% occurring only once. The sample consisted of CD4+ or CD8+ T cells sorted from blood, taken in a trial of the OX40 agonist ivuxolimab. The receptor source for this set is an adult with an advanced solid tumor such as melanoma, head and neck, liver or kidney cancer.

The chain joins TRBV30 to TRBJ1-1; TRBD1 might be the D (5 bases). V lost 0 bases and J lost 4, with 21 bases in between. The CDR3 covers 17 residues. From germline, CDR1 is GTSNPN and CDR2 SVGIG (reference sequence). DNA of the CDR3: TGTGCCTGGAGTGTACTAGTGGGGGAAGGGAGAGCCACTGAAGCTTTCTTT. It yields the protein CAWSVLVGEGRATEAFF.

V is TRBV19 and J is TRBJ2-2; 15 positions agree with TRBD2. Trimming removed 6 bases from V and 2 bases from J; junction bases left unmatched: 19. This CDR3 has 22 residues. Germline CDR1 LNHDA, CDR2 SQIVND (reference sequence). The CDR3: CASSSRWVGTSGRRGNTGELFF. The CDR3 bases are TGTGCCAGTAGCTCCAGGTGGGTCGGGACTAGCGGGAGGCGTGGAAACACCGGGGAGCTGTTTTTT.

This CDR3 reads CASSHGGRFADTQYF. The CDR3 nucleotides are TGTGCCAGCAGCCACGGGGGTCGGTTCGCAGATACGCAGTATTTT. This rearrangement joins TRBV14 to TRBJ2-3; possible D gene TRBD2, 6 bases. V was trimmed by 3 bases and J by 4 bases, leaving 14 bases between them. Germline V gene sequence: CDR1 SGHDN, CDR2 FVKESK. The CDR3 is 15 residues long.

This clone appeared once. The chain uses TRBV28 and TRBJ1-2; D perhaps matches TRBD1 (5 bases). CDR3 length: 13 amino acids. Germline CDR1 MDHEN, CDR2 SYDVKM. The V end was cut by 10 bases, the J end by 0 bases, with 12 bases between. In DNA, the CDR3 is TGTGCCACCCTCGGGACCGCTAACTATGGCTACACCTTC. Its protein is CATLGTANYGYTF.

The chain carries TRBV11-2 and TRBJ2-5; D not certain. Trimming cost V 5 bases and J 2 bases, with 12 bases left between them. The CDR3 spans 14 residues. Germline V gives CDR1 SGHAT, CDR2 FQNNGV. Here the CDR3 reads CASSPGLPQETQYF. The CDR3 DNA is TGTGCCAGCAGCCCGGGCCTTCCTCAAGAGACCCAGTACTTC.

Concerning this clone: The sample holds other DNA sequences that translate to the same CDR3. The chain links TRBV7-2 to TRBJ2-2; a weak D match, TRBD1 (6 bases). V was pared by 1 base and J by 7 bases, with 10 bases between. The V gene's germline CDR1 is SGHTA and CDR2 FQGNSA. The CDR3 consists of 14 residues. In DNA, the CDR3 is TGTGCCAGCAGCTTAGACAGGGCGGGCGGGGAGCTGTTTTTT. Translating it yields CASSLDRAGGELFF. Based on the CDR3 plus reference TRBV7-2 and TRBJ2-2, the full variable domain is GAGVSQSPSNKVTEKGKDVELRCDPISGHTALYWYRQSLGQGLEFLIYFQGNSAPDKSGLPSDRFSAERTGGSVSTLTIQRTQQEDSAVYLCASSLDRAGGELFFGEGSRLTVL.

J is TRBJ2-1 and V is TRBV18; 11 bases align to TRBD1. The germline gives CDR1 KGHSH, CDR2 LQKENI. The CDR3 covers 14 residues. After removal of 3 bases from V and 10 bases from J, the junction contained 5 bases not matched to a gene. CDR3 amino acids: CASSPIRDRGEQFF. The CDR3 nucleotides read TGTGCCAGCTCACCGATCCGGGACAGGGGGGAGCAGTTCTTC.